Included here is one T cell receptor (beta chain) sequence, with context. Per the original methods: Cell counts per sample came from amplifying reference gene primers. The repertoire was sequenced with immunoSEQ multiplex PCR; TCRdb's copy has only in-frame clones and lacks some. That table is the source of V, J and clone size, and D and trimming were worked out from the DNA. Among some 140,000 clones listed, 91% were seen once. These data are taken from a study of blood T cell repertoires in COVID-19. Background on the study: Both acute and convalescent COVID-19 samples were obtained from the United States, Italy and Spain. Nucleic acid was either cDNA or gDNA, and it came from T cells, B-cell-depleted T cells, or PBMCs.

The germline CDR1 and CDR2 sequences are LGHDT and YNNKEL (reference sequence). CDR3 length: 14 amino acids. Trimming at V came to 1 base and at J to 7 bases, leaving 4 bases not matched to a gene. This TCR was recovered from a man in his fifties or sixties with acute or convalescent COVID-19. Sequencing was performed on peripheral blood. The genes are TRBV3-1 (or the pseudogene TRBV3-2) and TRBJ2-5; TRBD2 aligns across 9 bases. The CDR3 DNA reads TGTGCCAGCAGCCAAGGGACTAGCGTCGGGACCCAGTACTTC. It codes for CASSQGTSVGTQYF.